The clone carrying this T cell receptor beta chain was recorded many times. A second roughly 7 to 11 cycle PCR used barcoded and J-beta primers. A single record per CDR3 protein comes from TCRdb applying MiXCR to the 5' RACE reads. The profile shows about 930,000 distinct CDR3 sequences, about 27% of them singletons. This entry belongs to a study of blood T cells in healthy people across ages. Overall study: The capture of about one barcoded beta molecule per two T cells was achieved by template switching.

V gave up 0 bases and J gave up 3 bases; unmatched junction bases: 11. Germline assignment: CDR1 DFQATT and CDR2 SNEGSKA (reference sequence). This CDR3 has 16 amino acids. These data are also associated with another study on T cells of mothers and their children. This second study says: A few healthy Caucasian mothers, along with their six children, served as the donors.

Sequencing was performed on blood. The chain employs TRBV20-1 and TRBJ2-7; 7 bases are a match to TRBD1. The source is a middle-aged woman in good health. For the CDR3, the DNA is TGCAGTGCTAGAGATCTAGGGGGCTGGAACGTCTACGAGCAGTACTTC. Translating gives CSARDLGGWNVYEQYF.